This TCR beta chain is drawn from a study of cytomegalovirus exposure and HLA in healthy donors. It was with 60 Vbeta and 13 Jbeta primers that the PCR ran. TCRdb keeps only in-frame clones here, not all; method: immunoSEQ multiplex PCR. The sample lists around 140,000 clones, 60% to 85% occurring once. V was pared by 0 bases and J by 6 bases, with 5 bases of the junction left unmatched. CDR1 SGDLS and CDR2 YYNGEE come from the germline V gene. This CDR3 is 15 amino acids long. This chain uses TRBV9 with TRBJ2-1; 8 bases are shared with TRBD2. The TCR sequence derives from a middle-aged man in good health and CMV-seropositive. Sequencing used PBMCs. CDR3 amino acids: CASSVEGLVPNEQFF. The CDR3 nucleotides are TGTGCCAGCAGCGTAGAGGGACTAGTCCCCAATGAGCAGTTCTTC.